This T cell receptor (beta chain) was observed in a study of vaccination and CD4 T cells after COVID-19. Overall study context: Convalescent individuals numbered four females and six males, two being Hispanic. Stimulation of the cells used overlapping spike peptide pools from SARS-CoV-2 and from the common cold coronaviruses HCoV-NL63, HCoV-OC43 and HCoV-229E.

Researchers used the Oncomine TCR Beta short-read assay to sequence DNA from cultured CD4+ T cells. Each CDR3 protein is one row after TCRdb ran MiXCR on the PCR reads. The sample has 15,000 to 20,000 distinct CDR3 sequences; roughly half are singletons. Of note for this clonotype: Its antigen is unidentified.

V dropped 7 bases and J dropped 4; count of bases not matched to a gene: 6. From germline, CDR1 is MNHNS and CDR2 SASEGT. The length of the CDR3 is 14 residues. The treatment here: roughly nine-day PBMC culture with coronavirus spike peptide pools or control peptides (ViraFEST assay). Isolation of CD4+ T cells by negative selection took place after around 9 days of culture. The clonotype originates from a human donor who had recovered from COVID-19. The input for sequencing was CD4+ T cells from blood, cultured in vitro, taken before SARS-CoV-2 vaccination. J is TRBJ2-2 and V is TRBV6-1, with 7 nucleotides matching TRBD1. CDR3: CASNSAGGTGELFF. The CDR3 nucleotides read TGTGCCAGCAATTCCGCAGGGGGCACCGGGGAGCTGTTTTTT.